Presented here are 4 T cell receptor beta chains from one specimen sequenced in a study of blood T cell repertoires in COVID-19. The protocol was immunoSEQ multiplex PCR, while the TCRdb copy is restricted to in-frame clones and leaves out a portion. The sample lists about 530,000 clones; roughly 89% were seen once. Sequences were obtained from peripheral blood. The receptor set was obtained from a woman in her forties or fifties with COVID-19, enrolled during active disease.

V usage is TRBV6-5 and J usage is TRBJ1-1; TRBD1 is a possible D gene (6 bases). V was shortened by 7 bases and J by 8 bases, with 17 bases between the two germline ends. The CDR3 is made up of 13 amino acids. Per germline, CDR1 MNHEY and CDR2 SVGAGI. CDR3 sequence (DNA): TGTGCCAGCACCCAACAGGGAGTGTCGGAAGCTTTCTTT. This encodes CASTQQGVSEAFF.

The V call is TRBV24-1, the J call TRBJ1-2; D not certain. Germline V gives CDR1 KGHDR, CDR2 SFDVKD. V lost 2 bases, J lost 7 bases, and 7 bases lay in between. The CDR3 is made up of 12 amino acids. The CDR3 sequence: CATSDSYGGYTF. The CDR3 DNA sequence: TGTGCCACCAGTGATTCCTACGGTGGCTACACCTTC.

On this clone itself: One end of the junction does not line up with germline, which may come from a read error. Here the CDR3 reads CASSTTLVPGGLFF. CDR3 coding DNA: TGTGCCAGTAGTACCACCCTCGTCCCCGGGGGGCTGTTTTTT. The chain combines TRBV19 with TRBJ2-2, with TRBD2 as a possible D gene (6 bases). The CDR3 extends over 14 amino acids. Germline V gene data show CDR1 as LNHDA and CDR2 as SQIVND (reference sequence).

V usage is TRBV21-1 and J usage is TRBJ1-1; the DNA was not compared with TRBD1, the D call given in the table. TRBV21-1 is labeled a pseudogene. The CDR3 runs to 13 residues. In nucleotides, the CDR3 is TGTGCCAGCAGCACCGCGACAGGATCTGAAGCTTTCTTT. Amino acids: CASSTATGSEAFF.